This T cell receptor (beta chain) came from a study of shared clonotypes between healthy human individuals. Study outcomes and limitations: The study's rarefaction showed incomplete sorted-subset sequencing despite large depth.

In regard to this clone: Antigen unknown.

It was across several immunoSEQ plates that each subset's genomic DNA was evenly split. Sequencing was performed with immunoSEQ multiplex PCR; in TCRdb, only in-frame clones are kept and a portion is missing. The data show 1.5 million to 1.9 million clones, approximately 98% seen once. CDR3 length: 16 amino acids. Germline V gene data show CDR1 as KGHSH and CDR2 as LQKENI. The germline V and J ends were trimmed by 3 bases and 4 bases, with 19 bases remaining between them. The chain links TRBV18 to TRBJ2-7, with no clear D. Sequencing was carried out using naive CD4+ T cells sorted from blood. Sample subset: CD45RA+ positively selected. This TCR was recovered from a young man in good health. CDR3 in DNA: TGTGCCAGCTCACCCCCGGGTTCTACCAGAAGATACGAGCAGTACTTC. As protein: CASSPPGSTRRYEQYF.